This is a list of T cell receptor beta chains from one sample in a study of a mutant IDH1 vaccine in newly diagnosed glioma. The antigens for these receptors are not known. Sequencing used immunoSEQ multiplex PCR; TCRdb keeps in-frame clones, though not all of them. The table lists 60,000 or so clones, around 84% of them singletons. This sample comprised PBMCs, obtained from a glioma patient whose treatment included an IDH1 peptide vaccine. The source is a man aged 30-40 years with glioma. CDR3s include the opening cysteine and the closing phenylalanine or tryptophan. The D gene is left open where the match is weak. Only part of the rows carry a size: once, few, many, or a class if the clone is expanded.

J gene: TRBJ1-2; clone size: -; D gene: -; V gene: TRBV19; CDR3 DNA: TGTGCCAGTAGGTTCCCGGGACACCCCTATGGCTACACCTTC; CDR3 protein: CASRFPGHPYGYTF
J gene: TRBJ1-2; clone size: -; D gene: -; V gene: TRBV7-9; CDR3 DNA: TGTGCCAGCAGCTTAGTGGAAGGGAACAGGGACTATGGCTACACCTTC; CDR3 protein: CASSLVEGNRDYGYTF
J gene: TRBJ2-7; clone size: -; D gene: TRBD2; V gene: TRBV7-9; CDR3 DNA: TGTGCCAGCGCGGGGGGGCTCTACGAGCAGTACTTC; CDR3 protein: CASAGGLYEQYF
J gene: TRBJ2-3; clone size: -; D gene: -; V gene: TRBV2; CDR3 DNA: TGTGCCAGCAGTGAAATTGGCGAGGCGGGCACAGATACGCAGTATTTT; CDR3 protein: CASSEIGEAGTDTQYF
J gene: TRBJ1-4; clone size: -; D gene: -; V gene: TRBV6-6; CDR3 DNA: TGTGCCAGCAGTTACTCCGGAAGGCCCCCTGAAAAACTGTTTTTT; CDR3 protein: CASSYSGRPPEKLFF
J gene: TRBJ1-4; clone size: few; D gene: -; V gene: TRBV30; CDR3 DNA: TGTGCCTGGAGACAGGATTTTAATGAAAAACTGTTTTTT; CDR3 protein: CAWRQDFNEKLFF
J gene: TRBJ1-4; clone size: -; D gene: -; V gene: TRBV6-1; CDR3 DNA: TGTGCCAGCAGTGTCAGTGCAACTAATGAAAAACTGTTTTTT; CDR3 protein: CASSVSATNEKLFF
J gene: TRBJ1-1; clone size: -; D gene: -; V gene: TRBV5-1; CDR3 DNA: TGCGCCAGCAGCTCCGATACCCTTGGAGTTATGAACACTGAAGCTTTCTTT; CDR3 protein: CASSSDTLGVMNTEAFF
J gene: TRBJ2-7; clone size: -; D gene: -; V gene: TRBV30; CDR3 DNA: TGTGCCTGGAGCTGGAGCTCCTACGAGCAGTACTTC; CDR3 protein: CAWSWSSYEQYF
J gene: TRBJ2-3; clone size: -; D gene: -; V gene: TRBV27; CDR3 DNA: TGTGCCAGCAGCCCATACGACACAGATACGCAGTATTTT; CDR3 protein: CASSPYDTDTQYF
J gene: TRBJ2-7; clone size: once; D gene: TRBD2; V gene: TRBV9; CDR3 DNA: TGTGCCAGCAGCGTAGGTCCTAGCGGGGGGGCCTACGAGCAGTACTTC; CDR3 protein: CASSVGPSGGAYEQYF
J gene: TRBJ2-7; clone size: -; D gene: TRBD2; V gene: TRBV28; CDR3 DNA: TGTGCCAGCAGGAGCGGGAGCTACGAGCAGTACTTC; CDR3 protein: CASRSGSYEQYF
J gene: TRBJ1-4; clone size: few; D gene: -; V gene: TRBV2; CDR3 DNA: TGTGCCAGCCTCCGGATCTTAGGGGGTGAAAAACTGTTTTTT; CDR3 protein: CASLRILGGEKLFF
J gene: TRBJ2-1; clone size: -; D gene: TRBD1; V gene: TRBV18; CDR3 DNA: TGTGCCAGCTCATTCGACAGGGGGTTCAATGAGCAGTTCTTC; CDR3 protein: CASSFDRGFNEQFF
J gene: TRBJ2-3; clone size: -; D gene: -; V gene: TRBV7-2; CDR3 DNA: TGTGCCAGCAGCTTAGCCGTGGGGTTAGCAGATACGCAGTATTTT; CDR3 protein: CASSLAVGLADTQYF
J gene: TRBJ2-2; clone size: -; D gene: TRBD2; V gene: TRBV4-2; CDR3 DNA: TGTGCCAGCAGCCCCAGACCGCCTTCGGGCGGGGGGGCCAGTGGGGAGCTGTTTTTT; CDR3 protein: CASSPRPPSGGGASGELFF
J gene: TRBJ1-1; clone size: -; D gene: -; V gene: TRBV5-1; CDR3 DNA: TGCGCCAGCAGCTTGGCCGAAGGGAAAGGCACTGAAGCTTTCTTT; CDR3 protein: CASSLAEGKGTEAFF
J gene: TRBJ1-4; clone size: -; D gene: -; V gene: TRBV21-1; CDR3 DNA: TGTGCCAGCAGCAAGTTAGCCCGGGACAGGGTCCCCCTCGAGGAAAAACTGTTTTTT; CDR3 protein: CASSKLARDRVPLEEKLFF
J gene: TRBJ1-5; clone size: -; D gene: -; V gene: TRBV2; CDR3 DNA: TGTGCCAGCAGTGAATCCGGCCCTAATCAGCCCCAGCATTTT; CDR3 protein: CASSESGPNQPQHF
J gene: TRBJ1-2; clone size: -; D gene: -; V gene: TRBV30; CDR3 DNA: TGTGCCTGGAGCACCCTTTATGGCTACACCTTC; CDR3 protein: CAWSTLYGYTF
J gene: TRBJ1-5; clone size: -; D gene: -; V gene: TRBV19; CDR3 DNA: TGTGCCAGTAGTCCCTGGGAAGGGGTCGGTTATAGTAGCAATCAGCCCCAGCATTTT; CDR3 protein: CASSPWEGVGYSSNQPQHF
J gene: TRBJ1-6; clone size: -; D gene: -; V gene: TRBV5-4; CDR3 DNA: TGTGCCAGCAGCTCCGAGGGGCAAAATTCACCCCTCCACTTT; CDR3 protein: CASSSEGQNSPLHF
J gene: TRBJ2-7; clone size: few; D gene: -; V gene: TRBV9; CDR3 DNA: TGTGCCAGCAGCGGATTAACAGGCTACGAGCAGTACTTC; CDR3 protein: CASSGLTGYEQYF
J gene: TRBJ1-3; clone size: -; D gene: -; V gene: TRBV12-5; CDR3 DNA: TGTGCTAGTGGTTTTTATCTCGGAAACACCATATATTTT; CDR3 protein: CASGFYLGNTIYF
J gene: TRBJ1-5; clone size: -; D gene: -; V gene: TRBV5-1; CDR3 DNA: TGCGCCAGCAGCTTGGGGGCAGGAGGCAATCAGCCCCAGCATTTT; CDR3 protein: CASSLGAGGNQPQHF
J gene: TRBJ2-7; clone size: -; D gene: TRBD1; V gene: TRBV6-5; CDR3 DNA: TGTGCCAGCAGACCCCAGGGGGCCCTCAACTACGAGCAGTACTTC; CDR3 protein: CASRPQGALNYEQYF
J gene: TRBJ1-2; clone size: -; D gene: -; V gene: TRBV18; CDR3 DNA: TGTGCCAGCTCACCGGACAGTTATGGCTACACCTTC; CDR3 protein: CASSPDSYGYTF
J gene: TRBJ2-2; clone size: -; D gene: -; V gene: TRBV5-1; CDR3 DNA: TGCGCCAGCAGCTTCGAGGGGACGAACACCGGGGAGCTGTTTTTT; CDR3 protein: CASSFEGTNTGELFF
J gene: TRBJ1-1; clone size: once; D gene: -; V gene: TRBV15; CDR3 DNA: TGTGCCACCAGCGACCGGGGCCCGGAGGCTTTCTTT; CDR3 protein: CATSDRGPEAFF
J gene: TRBJ2-1; clone size: -; D gene: -; V gene: TRBV28; CDR3 DNA: TGTGCCAGCTTCAGTTACAATGAGCAGTTCTTC; CDR3 protein: CASFSYNEQFF
J gene: TRBJ2-1; clone size: -; D gene: -; V gene: TRBV29-1; CDR3 DNA: TGCAGCGGCAGGGGGACTGGATCCTACAATGAGCAGTTCTTC; CDR3 protein: CSGRGTGSYNEQFF
J gene: TRBJ2-7; clone size: -; D gene: TRBD1; V gene: TRBV28; CDR3 DNA: TGTGCCAGCAGTTGGGACAGGGATAGGGACGAGCAGTACTTC; CDR3 protein: CASSWDRDRDEQYF
J gene: TRBJ1-1; clone size: -; D gene: -; V gene: TRBV9; CDR3 DNA: TGTGCCAGCAGCGTATATGAGGGAATCACTGAAGCTTTCTTT; CDR3 protein: CASSVYEGITEAFF
J gene: TRBJ1-2; clone size: -; D gene: -; V gene: TRBV21-1; CDR3 DNA: TGTGCCAGCAGCAAAGCAGGTTGGGACCTCTATGGCTACACCTTC; CDR3 protein: CASSKAGWDLYGYTF
J gene: TRBJ2-1; clone size: -; D gene: TRBD1; V gene: TRBV7-9; CDR3 DNA: TGTGCCAGCAGACGAAACGTCAGGGACAGGGTTATCGATGAGCAGTTCTTC; CDR3 protein: CASRRNVRDRVIDEQFF
J gene: TRBJ2-5; clone size: -; D gene: TRBD2; V gene: TRBV10-3; CDR3 DNA: TGTGCCATCAGGGGTAGCGGGGGTCAAGAGACCCAGTACTTC; CDR3 protein: CAIRGSGGQETQYF
J gene: TRBJ1-4; clone size: -; D gene: -; V gene: TRBV14; CDR3 DNA: TGTGCCAGCAGCCAGAACAGGGCAGGAGCAACTAATGAAAAACTGTTTTTT; CDR3 protein: CASSQNRAGATNEKLFF
J gene: TRBJ2-5; clone size: -; D gene: TRBD1; V gene: TRBV15; CDR3 DNA: TGTGCCACCAGCGGACCGAACAGGGGTGAGCAGTACTTC; CDR3 protein: CATSGPNRGEQYF
J gene: TRBJ1-1; clone size: -; D gene: -; V gene: TRBV6-4; CDR3 DNA: TGTGCCAGTGAGACAGCATTGAACACTGAAGCTTTCTTT; CDR3 protein: CASETALNTEAFF
J gene: TRBJ2-7; clone size: once; D gene: -; V gene: TRBV5-4; CDR3 DNA: TGTGCCAGCAGCTTGGACAGACACTACGAGCAGTACTTC; CDR3 protein: CASSLDRHYEQYF
J gene: TRBJ1-6; clone size: -; D gene: -; V gene: TRBV29-1; CDR3 DNA: TGCAGCGCAAGTACCGGGACGGCGAATTCACCCCTCCACTTT; CDR3 protein: CSASTGTANSPLHF